This T cell receptor (beta chain) came from a study of regulatory T cells. Study-wide results and limits: In CD3G-deficient patients, conventional CD4+ T cells were enriched for hydrophobic CDR3 residues at positions 6 and 7.

Concerning this clone itself: The antigen remains unidentified.

Amplification used 52 TRBV primers and 13 TRBJ primers. TCRdb's copy holds only in-frame clones and misses some; the assay was immunoSEQ multiplex PCR. Among approximately 29,000 clones listed, approximately 93% were seen once. At testing, patients were 2 to 39 years old, with reduced naive and increased memory T-cell proportions. The CDR3 sequence is 14 residues long. Germline V gives CDR1 MDHEN, CDR2 SYDVKM. V trimming: 5 bases; J trimming: 7 bases; junction bases outside the gene matches: 9. The sequenced material came from conventional CD4+ T cells sorted from blood. This chain uses TRBV28 with TRBJ2-7, with 9 bases identical to TRBD1. This clonotype was obtained from a child under 10 years old with CD3G deficiency. CDR3 amino acids: CASSPTGGVGEQYF. CDR3 DNA: TGTGCCAGCAGTCCGACAGGGGGAGTGGGGGAGCAGTACTTC.